Listed below are T cell receptor beta chains from one sample, sequenced in a study of cytomegalovirus exposure and HLA in healthy donors. Here immunoSEQ multiplex PCR was the method, and the copy in TCRdb shows in-frame clones only, minus some. The sample contains more than 110,000 clones, under 85% of which appear only once. The material sequenced was PBMCs. These receptors were taken from a man between 18 and 35 years old in good health and CMV-seronegative. Each CDR3 is given with its conserved first and last residue. Rows give clone size only sometimes, using once, few, many, or a class for an expanded clone.

TRBV19,NA,TRBJ2-1,CASSVTGSDEQFF
TRBV4-2,NA,TRBJ1-1,CASSQDRGDEAFF
TRBV7-8,NA,TRBJ2-1,CASSLGDSFEEQFF
TRBV21-1,NA,TRBJ2-1,CASSKGGSEDNEQFF
TRBV7-9,once,TRBJ1-5,CASSLGLGAQPQHF
TRBV6-1,few,TRBJ2-7,CASSENGGAGSYEQYF
TRBV4-2,NA,TRBJ2-5,CASSQDTGVQETQYF
TRBV7-2,NA,TRBJ2-7,CASSLGGWGYEQYF
TRBV29-1,NA,TRBJ2-7,CSVEVGGQAYEQYF
TRBV19,NA,TRBJ1-2,CASSPNRQGTYGYTF
TRBV28,NA,TRBJ1-5,CASSPRGEGFGNQPQHF
TRBV10-3,NA,TRBJ2-2,CAISESISGHSNTGELFF
TRBV29-1,NA,TRBJ1-2,CSVEGGQAPNYGYTF
TRBV7-9,NA,TRBJ1-2,CASSLEGSDGYTF
TRBV12-1,NA,TRBJ1-4,CASSFKILLREKLFF
TRBV5-1,NA,TRBJ2-7,CASSWGQAYEQYF
TRBV5-5,NA,TRBJ1-5,CASSLVFGRGSNQPQHF
TRBV6-5,few,TRBJ2-2,CASNLQGNTGELFF
TRBV5-8,NA,TRBJ2-7,CASSLGGTEVFSYEQYF
TRBV7-9,NA,TRBJ1-1,CASEAENTEAFF
TRBV7-7,NA,TRBJ2-7,CASSLGRGNYEQYF
TRBV7-9,NA,TRBJ2-5,CASSPKAEYQETQYF
TRBV4-1,NA,TRBJ1-2,CASSPGTAYGYTF
TRBV18,NA,TRBJ1-2,CASIPNSHRRTGGDRTANYGYTF
TRBV30,NA,TRBJ1-2,CAWVIQGNYGYTF
TRBV30,NA,TRBJ1-4,CAWSVLTSTNEKLFF
TRBV7-2,NA,TRBJ1-1,CASSPAGGVTEAFF
TRBV5-1,many,TRBJ1-1,CASSARTDNPEAFF
TRBV6-1,few,TRBJ1-1,CASSEWGQGRTEAFF
TRBV15,NA,TRBJ2-5,CATSRQDWETQYF
TRBV25-1,NA,TRBJ2-5,CASSSHGEETQYF
TRBV30,NA,TRBJ1-4,CAWSVNRDGEKLFF
TRBV10-3,NA,TRBJ2-1,CAISGRQGSSYNEQFF
TRBV27,few,TRBJ1-1,CASSSPTGGNSAEAFF
TRBV10-3,NA,TRBJ2-7,CAISSGTTTYEQYF
TRBV9,NA,TRBJ1-1,CASSVGPGVPVNTEAFF
TRBV7-9,NA,TRBJ2-2,CASSLPYRDRAGELFF
TRBV18,NA,TRBJ1-4,CASSPRQGNEKLFF
TRBV12-5,NA,TRBJ2-5,CASGLGRQETQYF